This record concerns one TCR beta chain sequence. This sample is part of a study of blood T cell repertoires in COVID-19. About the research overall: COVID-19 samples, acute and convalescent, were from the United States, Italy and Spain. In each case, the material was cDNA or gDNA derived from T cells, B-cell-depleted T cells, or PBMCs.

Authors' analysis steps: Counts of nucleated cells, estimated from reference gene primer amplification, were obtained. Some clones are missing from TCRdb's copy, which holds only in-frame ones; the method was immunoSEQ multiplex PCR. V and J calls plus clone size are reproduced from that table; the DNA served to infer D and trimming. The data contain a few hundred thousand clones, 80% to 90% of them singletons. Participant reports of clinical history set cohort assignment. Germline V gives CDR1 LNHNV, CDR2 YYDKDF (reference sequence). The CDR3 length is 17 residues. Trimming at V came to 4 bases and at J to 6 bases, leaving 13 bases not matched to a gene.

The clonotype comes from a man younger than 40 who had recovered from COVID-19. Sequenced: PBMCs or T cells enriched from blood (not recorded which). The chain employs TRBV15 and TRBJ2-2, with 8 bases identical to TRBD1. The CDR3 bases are TGTGCCACCAGCAACGGACAGGCAGGGGGCTTCCCCGGGGAGCTGTTTTTT. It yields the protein CATSNGQAGGFPGELFF.